The T cell receptor (beta chain) described here comes from a study of technical replicates of blood from a few donors. With V trimmed by 0 bases and J by 8 bases, 13 bases remained unmatched. Germline V CDR1 and CDR2: SGHRS, YFSETQ. This CDR3 has 19 amino acids. Sequencing used immunoSEQ multiplex PCR; TCRdb keeps in-frame clones, though not all of them. The table records 15,000 to 20,000 clones, around 80% of them present only once. The sequence was obtained from a human donor in good health. Sequencing was carried out using PBMCs. The chain links TRBV5-1 to TRBJ2-1; 14 nucleotides line up with TRBD2. The CDR3 bases are TGCGCCAGCAGCTTGGGAGGACTAGCGGGAGGATTCATTAAACATGAGCAGTTCTTC. Amino acids: CASSLGGLAGGFIKHEQFF.